This TCR beta chain was profiled in a study of radiotherapy plus CTLA-4 blockade in lung cancer. Study-level background: Among all patients, approximately 17% showed objective responses, while about 34% had disease control.

Ipilimumab CTLA-4 blockade and focal radiation were given to patients with chemo-refractory metastatic non-small-cell lung cancer. Produced via immunoSEQ multiplex PCR; TCRdb's table is partial and in-frame only. The table lists over 85,000 clones, roughly 80% of them singletons, with about a quarter in the top ten. Note on this clone: Its antigen remains unidentified.

Whole-study results and caveats: Early blood T cell clone dynamics, with interferon-beta, were reported to best predict response. Blood TCR clones of tumor origin expanded after radiotherapy plus ipilimumab.

The CDR3 runs to 14 residues. The germline V gene encodes CDR1 SQVTM and CDR2 ANQGSEA. The V segment lost 4 bases and the J segment 4 bases; nucleotides outside the gene matches: 7. The sample consisted of peripheral blood, taken from a patient treated with radiotherapy plus ipilimumab. This TCR was sampled from a human donor with non-small cell lung cancer that progressed on radiotherapy plus ipilimumab. V is TRBV29-1 and J is TRBJ2-3, with 8 bases fitting TRBD2. DNA of the CDR3: TGCAGCGTTGGACCAGCGGGAGTTCCAGATACGCAGTATTTT. Amino acid sequence: CSVGPAGVPDTQYF.